This T cell receptor beta chain is from a study of naive CD8 T cells in extremely preterm neonates. Sequencing used immunoSEQ multiplex PCR; TCRdb keeps in-frame clones, though not all of them. The table shows 5,500 to 6,500 clones, with approximately 96% occurring only once. This clone came up once. The CDR3 spans 13 residues. Trimming left V 4 bases short and J 1 base short, with 8 bases between. The germline V gene has CDR1 MNHEY and CDR2 SMNVEV (reference sequence). The sequenced material came from naive CD8+ T cells from blood. The source is a human donor in good health. The V call is TRBV27, the J call TRBJ2-7; D is perhaps TRBD2 (5 bases). The CDR3 spells CASSYTGSYEQYF. In DNA, the CDR3 is TGTGCCAGCAGTTACACGGGATCCTACGAGCAGTACTTC.